Listed below are T cell receptor beta chains from one sample, sequenced in a study of blood T cell repertoires in COVID-19. Using immunoSEQ multiplex PCR, the repertoire was profiled, and TCRdb retains in-frame clones only, with some absent. The sample includes some 180,000 clones, around 90% of them seen just once. Sample: peripheral blood. Every receptor here comes from a man aged 60 to 75 with active or convalescent COVID-19. Both conserved end residues are part of each CDR3. A D gene is named only where the DNA matches it firmly. A clone size is listed for some rows: how often the clone was seen (once, few, many), or a class if it is expanded.

J gene: TRBJ2-1
D gene: TRBD1
V gene: TRBV6-5
clone size: -
CDR3 DNA: TGTGCCAGCTGCCGGGACAGGGAATACAATGAGCAGTTCTTC
CDR3 protein: CASCRDREYNEQFF

J gene: TRBJ1-2
D gene: -
V gene: TRBV14
clone size: -
CDR3 DNA: TGTGCCAGCAGCTCGGGGGGGCCCTATGGCTACACCTTC
CDR3 protein: CASSSGGPYGYTF

J gene: TRBJ2-3
D gene: -
V gene: TRBV15
clone size: -
CDR3 DNA: TGTGCCACCAGCAGAGCTGGTACTGGCACAGATACGCAGTATTTT
CDR3 protein: CATSRAGTGTDTQYF

J gene: TRBJ1-3
D gene: -
V gene: TRBV29-1
clone size: -
CDR3 DNA: TGCAGCGCCATAGACTCTGGAAACACCATATATTTT
CDR3 protein: CSAIDSGNTIYF

J gene: TRBJ1-6
D gene: -
V gene: TRBV6-5
clone size: -
CDR3 DNA: TGTGCCAGCTCAATTGGGACACAGAATTCACCCCTCCACTTT
CDR3 protein: CASSIGTQNSPLHF

J gene: TRBJ1-1
D gene: -
V gene: TRBV3-1/TRBV3-2
clone size: -
CDR3 DNA: TGTGCCAGCAGCCAATTTAAAGGGGGTGCTGAAGCTTTCTTT
CDR3 protein: CASSQFKGGAEAFF

J gene: TRBJ2-5
D gene: -
V gene: TRBV7-9
clone size: -
CDR3 DNA: TGTGCCAGCAGCCACTTCCATCGAGGAGAGACCCAGTACTTC
CDR3 protein: CASSHFHRGETQYF

J gene: TRBJ1-4
D gene: TRBD1
V gene: TRBV27
clone size: -
CDR3 DNA: TGTGCCAGCAGTGCCCGGACAGGGGAAAATGAAAAACTGTTTTTT
CDR3 protein: CASSARTGENEKLFF

J gene: TRBJ1-2
D gene: TRBD1
V gene: TRBV3-1/TRBV3-2
clone size: -
CDR3 DNA: TGTGCCAGCAGCCGATCAGGACAGGGGGGCGGCTATGGCTACACCTTC
CDR3 protein: CASSRSGQGGGYGYTF

J gene: TRBJ2-1
D gene: -
V gene: TRBV21-1
clone size: -
CDR3 DNA: TGTGCCAGCAGCGGTTCGGCTAGCGGGGGGTCCCGAAGCTCCTACAATGAGCAGTTCTTC
CDR3 protein: CASSGSASGGSRSSYNEQFF

J gene: TRBJ1-5
D gene: -
V gene: TRBV19
clone size: once
CDR3 DNA: TGTGCCAGTAGTACCCCCCACAGGGGCAATCAGCCCCAGCATTTT
CDR3 protein: CASSTPHRGNQPQHF

J gene: TRBJ1-1
D gene: -
V gene: TRBV9
clone size: once
CDR3 DNA: TGTGCCAGCAGCGTGACCCCCCTCCCCGGGACTGAAGCTTTCTTT
CDR3 protein: CASSVTPLPGTEAFF

J gene: TRBJ2-5
D gene: -
V gene: TRBV5-1
clone size: -
CDR3 DNA: TGCGCCAGCAGCTCCGGCGGTTGGACGGGGCAAGAGACCCAGTACTTC
CDR3 protein: CASSSGGWTGQETQYF

J gene: TRBJ1-6
D gene: -
V gene: TRBV9
clone size: -
CDR3 DNA: TGTGCCAGCAGCGTAGTTAGGGGAATCGAAAATTCACCCCTCCACTTT
CDR3 protein: CASSVVRGIENSPLHF

J gene: TRBJ2-7
D gene: -
V gene: TRBV5-1
clone size: -
CDR3 DNA: TGCGCCAGCAGCTTGGCGTCTCGGAGCGAGCAGTACTTC
CDR3 protein: CASSLASRSEQYF

J gene: TRBJ2-3
D gene: TRBD2
V gene: TRBV19
clone size: -
CDR3 DNA: TGTGCCAGTAGTATAGGGGGGACTAGAACAGATACGCAGTATTTT
CDR3 protein: CASSIGGTRTDTQYF

J gene: TRBJ1-2
D gene: -
V gene: TRBV20-1
clone size: -
CDR3 DNA: TGCAGTGCTAGTCGCGGGAGCTATCAACAGGGTGTCTACACCTTC
CDR3 protein: CSASRGSYQQGVYTF

J gene: TRBJ2-3
D gene: -
V gene: TRBV7-9
clone size: -
CDR3 DNA: TGTGCCAGCAGCTCTTGGGGGCCCAGCACAGATACGCAGTATTTT
CDR3 protein: CASSSWGPSTDTQYF

J gene: TRBJ2-2
D gene: -
V gene: TRBV5-1
clone size: -
CDR3 DNA: TGCGCCAGCAGCTCAGGGTTACGGGACACCGGGGAGCTGTTTTTT
CDR3 protein: CASSSGLRDTGELFF

J gene: TRBJ1-2
D gene: -
V gene: TRBV7-9
clone size: -
CDR3 DNA: TGTGCCAGCACCTTACGGGGGGCTAACTATGGCTACACCTTC
CDR3 protein: CASTLRGANYGYTF

J gene: TRBJ2-7
D gene: -
V gene: TRBV24-1
clone size: -
CDR3 DNA: TGTGCCACCAGTGACCCTGGCAGATACGAGCAGTACTTC
CDR3 protein: CATSDPGRYEQYF

J gene: TRBJ2-2
D gene: TRBD1
V gene: TRBV29-1
clone size: -
CDR3 DNA: TGCAGCGTTGTCGCCCAGGGGGTAAACACCGGGGAGCTGTTTTTT
CDR3 protein: CSVVAQGVNTGELFF

J gene: TRBJ2-3
D gene: TRBD2
V gene: TRBV4-1
clone size: once
CDR3 DNA: TGCGCCAGCAGCCGGACTAGCGGGGGTTCCGAGGTAACAGATACGCAGTATTTT
CDR3 protein: CASSRTSGGSEVTDTQYF

J gene: TRBJ1-4
D gene: -
V gene: TRBV5-4
clone size: -
CDR3 DNA: TGTGCCAGCAGCTCCGCCGGTACTTCGGCTAATGAAAAACTGTTTTTT
CDR3 protein: CASSSAGTSANEKLFF

J gene: TRBJ1-1
D gene: -
V gene: TRBV29-1
clone size: -
CDR3 DNA: TGCAGCGTTTCCCGAGCAAACACTGAAGCTTTCTTT
CDR3 protein: CSVSRANTEAFF

J gene: TRBJ2-1
D gene: TRBD2
V gene: TRBV18
clone size: -
CDR3 DNA: TGTGCCAGCTCACCCCCTAGCGGGGGGGCGTCCTACAATGAGCAGTTCTTC
CDR3 protein: CASSPPSGGASYNEQFF

J gene: TRBJ1-2
D gene: -
V gene: TRBV19
clone size: -
CDR3 DNA: TGTGCCAGTACCCATTCGGGGGGGGCAGGACTCTATGGCTACACCTTC
CDR3 protein: CASTHSGGAGLYGYTF

J gene: TRBJ2-2
D gene: -
V gene: TRBV30
clone size: -
CDR3 DNA: TGTGCCTGGAGACCGGGGGGCGCCGGCACCGGGGAGCTGTTTTTT
CDR3 protein: CAWRPGGAGTGELFF

J gene: TRBJ2-7
D gene: TRBD1
V gene: TRBV19
clone size: -
CDR3 DNA: TGTGCCAGTAGTATAAGGGGACAGGGGGGAGAAGAGCAGTACTTC
CDR3 protein: CASSIRGQGGEEQYF

J gene: TRBJ2-1
D gene: TRBD2
V gene: TRBV7-9
clone size: -
CDR3 DNA: TGTGCCAGCAGGCCTCTTCCGGGACTAGCGGACAATGAGCAGTTCTTC
CDR3 protein: CASRPLPGLADNEQFF

J gene: TRBJ1-1
D gene: -
V gene: TRBV5-6
clone size: -
CDR3 DNA: TGTGCCAGCAGCCCCAGGGTGGCGTTGGGCACTGAAGCTTTCTTT
CDR3 protein: CASSPRVALGTEAFF

J gene: TRBJ2-2
D gene: TRBD1
V gene: TRBV2
clone size: -
CDR3 DNA: TGTGCCAGCAGTGAGAGGACAGGGGTTACCGGGGAGCTGTTTTTT
CDR3 protein: CASSERTGVTGELFF

J gene: TRBJ1-1
D gene: -
V gene: TRBV18
clone size: -
CDR3 DNA: TGTGCCAGCTCACCACCGGCACACACTGAAGCTTTCTTT
CDR3 protein: CASSPPAHTEAFF

J gene: TRBJ2-5
D gene: -
V gene: TRBV2
clone size: -
CDR3 DNA: TGTGCCAGCAGTGTCGTGCAGGCCCCAGGGACCCAGTACTTC
CDR3 protein: CASSVVQAPGTQYF

J gene: TRBJ2-7
D gene: TRBD2
V gene: TRBV7-2
clone size: -
CDR3 DNA: TGTGCCAGCAGCTCAGGGACTAGCGGCCTCGAGCAGTACTTC
CDR3 protein: CASSSGTSGLEQYF

J gene: TRBJ2-6
D gene: -
V gene: TRBV6-5
clone size: -
CDR3 DNA: TGTGCCAGCAGTTATCAGGGTGCTGGGGCCAACGTCCTGACTTTC
CDR3 protein: CASSYQGAGANVLTF

J gene: TRBJ2-5
D gene: -
V gene: TRBV11-2
clone size: -
CDR3 DNA: TGTGCCAGCAGCTTAGTGCGTGAGACCCAGTACTTC
CDR3 protein: CASSLVRETQYF

J gene: TRBJ2-5
D gene: TRBD2
V gene: TRBV5-4
clone size: -
CDR3 DNA: TGTGCCAGCAGTTTTGACGGGGGGGCCAACGGGAGGACCCAGTACTTC
CDR3 protein: CASSFDGGANGRTQYF

J gene: TRBJ2-2
D gene: TRBD2
V gene: TRBV11-3
clone size: -
CDR3 DNA: TGTGCCAGCAGCGAGAGCGGGGGGGACACCGGGGAGCTGTTTTTT
CDR3 protein: CASSESGGDTGELFF

J gene: TRBJ1-2
D gene: TRBD1
V gene: TRBV18
clone size: -
CDR3 DNA: TGTGCCAGCTCACCCGGGACAGGGGAGAGGTATGGCTACACCTTC
CDR3 protein: CASSPGTGERYGYTF

J gene: TRBJ1-2
D gene: -
V gene: TRBV5-6
clone size: -
CDR3 DNA: TGTGCCAGCAGTCTGGGCCCTCTCCTTAACTATGGCTACACCTTC
CDR3 protein: CASSLGPLLNYGYTF

J gene: TRBJ2-7
D gene: TRBD2
V gene: TRBV11-3
clone size: -
CDR3 DNA: TGTGCCAGCAGCTCTAAAAGCGGGGCCGAGCAGTACTTC
CDR3 protein: CASSSKSGAEQYF

J gene: TRBJ2-1
D gene: TRBD2
V gene: TRBV7-6
clone size: few
CDR3 DNA: TGTGCCAGCAGCACGATCTCGGGGACTAGGCCCAATGAGCAGTTCTTC
CDR3 protein: CASSTISGTRPNEQFF

J gene: TRBJ1-1
D gene: -
V gene: TRBV3-1/TRBV3-2
clone size: -
CDR3 DNA: TGTGCCAGCAGCCAAGCTGAGCTCCACACTGAAGCTTTCTTT
CDR3 protein: CASSQAELHTEAFF

J gene: TRBJ2-5
D gene: -
V gene: TRBV20-1
clone size: -
CDR3 DNA: TGCAGTGCTAGACGGGAGACCCAGTACTTC
CDR3 protein: CSARRETQYF

J gene: TRBJ1-5
D gene: -
V gene: TRBV29-1
clone size: -
CDR3 DNA: TGCAGCGTTTTCGCAGGGTATAGCAATCAGCCCCAGCATTTT
CDR3 protein: CSVFAGYSNQPQHF

J gene: TRBJ1-2
D gene: TRBD1
V gene: TRBV11-2
clone size: -
CDR3 DNA: TGTGCCAGCAGCTTAATGGACAGGGGCCTTGGAGGCTACACCTTC
CDR3 protein: CASSLMDRGLGGYTF

J gene: TRBJ1-1
D gene: TRBD1
V gene: TRBV2
clone size: -
CDR3 DNA: TGTGCCAGCAGTGGGACAGGGGCTGGCACTGAAGCTTTCTTT
CDR3 protein: CASSGTGAGTEAFF

J gene: TRBJ1-2
D gene: TRBD1
V gene: TRBV12-3/TRBV12-4
clone size: -
CDR3 DNA: TGTGCCAGCAGTTTAGTAGGGGGCAATGGCTACACCTTC
CDR3 protein: CASSLVGGNGYTF

J gene: TRBJ2-2
D gene: -
V gene: TRBV21-1
clone size: -
CDR3 DNA: TGTGCCAGCAGCTCCTATGGTGGAAGGGACAGGGTCGTATCCGGCGGGGAGCTGTTTTTT
CDR3 protein: CASSSYGGRDRVVSGGELFF

J gene: TRBJ2-3
D gene: -
V gene: TRBV5-1
clone size: few
CDR3 DNA: TGCGCCAGCAGCTTCGCAGGTCCCACAGATACGCAGTATTTT
CDR3 protein: CASSFAGPTDTQYF

J gene: TRBJ2-7
D gene: TRBD2
V gene: TRBV7-2
clone size: -
CDR3 DNA: TGTGCCAGCAGCTTTAGCGGGGGGGCATCCTACGAGCAGTACTTC
CDR3 protein: CASSFSGGASYEQYF